A selection of T cell receptor delta chains follows, all from one sample in a study of gamma-delta chains in newborns, infants, children. TCRdb repeated clone calling on the reads with CATT. The sample shows roughly 5,000 delta-chain clones, roughly 2.8% of them seen only once. Sequencing was done on a sample of blood. Receptors originate from a child who was a newborn, infant or young child, either healthy, febrile or measles-vaccinated (not recorded which). The CDR3 runs from the conserved cysteine through the conserved F or W. The D gene is left open where the match is weak. Size tells how often a clone was seen (once, few, many) or the class of an expanded clone, and some rows leave it out.

j_gene,abundance,v_gene,d_gene,CDR3aa,CDR3nt
TRDJ2,-,TRDV2,TRDD3,CACDTVVLGEMTAQLFF,TGTGCCTGTGACACCGTGGTACTGGGGGAGATGACAGCACAACTCTTCTTT
TRDJ3,few,TRDV2,TRDD3,CACDRTGESWDTRQMFF,TGTGCCTGTGACCGTACTGGGGAGTCCTGGGACACCCGACAGATGTTTTTC
TRDJ3,few,TRDV2,TRDD3,CACDHVLGDSSSWDTRQMFF,TGTGCCTGTGATCACGTACTGGGGGATTCTAGCTCCTGGGACACCCGACAGATGTTTTTC
TRDJ3,-,TRDV2,TRDD3,CACDTGGYWDTRQMFF,TGTGCCTGTGATACTGGGGGATACTGGGACACCCGACAGATGTTTTTC
TRDJ1,few,TRDV1,-,CALGELYRGFGGGYTDKLIF,TGTGCTCTTGGGGAACTCTATCGCGGCTTTGGTGGGGGGTACACCGATAAACTCATCTTT
TRDJ1,-,TRDV2,TRDD3,CARDVLGDRGPDKLIF,TGTGCCCGTGACGTACTGGGGGATAGAGGACCCGATAAACTCATCTTT
TRDJ3,few,TRDV2,TRDD3,CACDSGGYDTWDTRQMFF,TGTGCCTGTGACAGCGGGGGATACGACACCTGGGACACCCGACAGATGTTTTTC
TRDJ1,few,TRDV2,TRDD3,CACDTWGIQDKLIF,TGTGCCTGTGACACCTGGGGGATACAGGATAAACTCATCTTT
TRDJ1,-,TRDV1,-,CALGALPVPGTDKLIF,TGTGCTCTTGGGGCCCTCCCCGTACCGGGGACCGATAAACTCATCTTT
TRDJ3,-,TRDV2,-,CACDAPAGSWDTRQMFF,TGTGCCTGTGACGCTCCGGCGGGCTCCTGGGACACCCGACAGATGTTTTTC
TRDJ1,medium-sized,TRDV2,-,CACDTVETPYTDKLIF,TGTGCCTGTGACACCGTCGAAACCCCGTACACCGATAAACTCATCTTT
TRDJ2,-,TRDV2,TRDD3,CACDPLGGYAALTAQLFF,TGTGCCTGTGACCCTCTTGGGGGATACGCTGCTTTGACAGCACAACTCTTCTTT
TRDJ3,-,TRDV2,-,CACDDLLSDRLTWDTRQMFF,TGTGCCTGTGACGATTTGCTATCTGATCGGCTGACCTGGGACACCCGACAGATGTTTTTC
TRDJ1,few,TRDV1,TRDD3,CALGELGANEGWGIGSYTDKLIF,TGTGCTCTTGGGGAACTAGGGGCAAACGAAGGCTGGGGGATAGGGTCGTACACCGATAAACTCATCTTT
TRDJ3,medium-sized,TRDV2,-,CACDTVSSWDTRQMFF,TGTGCCTGTGACACCGTCAGCTCCTGGGACACCCGACAGATGTTTTTC
TRDJ1,few,TRDV2,TRDD3,CACDPLTPSSGGNTHDKLIF,TGTGCCTGTGACCCTCTTACACCATCTTCTGGGGGAAACACCCACGATAAACTCATCTTT
TRDJ3,-,TRDV2,TRDD3,CACDTVWGTASWDTRQMFF,TGTGCCTGTGACACCGTCTGGGGGACCGCATCCTGGGACACCCGACAGATGTTTTTC
TRDJ3,-,TRDV2,-,CACDTAEVSSWDTRQMFF,TGTGCCTGTGACACCGCGGAGGTCAGCTCCTGGGACACCCGACAGATGTTTTTC
TRDJ1,few,TRDV2,TRDD3,CACDTVWDGGYKKLIF,TGTGCCTGTGACACCGTTTGGGATGGGGGATACAAGAAACTCATCTTT
TRDJ3,few,TRDV2,TRDD3,CACDLVLGDTQWDTRQMFF,TGTGCCTGTGACTTAGTACTGGGGGATACGCAGTGGGACACCCGACAGATGTTTTTC
TRDJ2,-,TRDV1,-,CALGSYTGGTTAQLFF,TGTGCTCTTGGGAGCTACACGGGGGGTACGACAGCACAACTCTTCTTT
TRDJ3,-,TRDV2,-,CACERVGHSWDTRQMFF,TGTGCCTGTGAGAGAGTGGGACACTCCTGGGACACCCGACAGATGTTTTTC
TRDJ3,few,TRDV2,TRDD3,CACDAVGIRSSWDTRQMFF,TGTGCCTGTGACGCCGTGGGGATACGCAGCTCCTGGGACACCCGACAGATGTTTTTC
TRDJ3,-,TRDV2,-,CACDTVGGVSSWDTRQMFF,TGTGCCTGTGACACCGTGGGGGGGGTCAGCTCCTGGGACACCCGACAGATGTTTTTC
TRDJ2,-,TRDV2,-,CACGTGSRAQLFF,TGTGCCTGTGGTACTGGTTCGAGAGCACAACTCTTCTTT
TRDJ1,few,TRDV2,TRDD3,CACDTLLGDTDKLIF,TGTGCCTGTGACACTTTACTGGGGGATACCGATAAACTCATCTTT
TRDJ2,-,TRDV2,TRDD3,CACDTVGGPSLTAQLFF,TGTGCCTGTGACACCGTTGGGGGACCCTCTTTGACGGCACAACTCTTCTTT
TRDJ3,-,TRDV2,TRDD3,CACDNVLGDTRSWDTRQMFF,TGTGCCTGTGACAACGTACTGGGGGATACACGCTCCTGGGACACCCGACAGATGTTTTTC
TRDJ1,few,TRDV2,TRDD3,CACDTPWGTYTDKLIF,TGTGCCTGTGACACACCTTGGGGGACTTACACCGATAAACTCATCTTT
TRDJ3,few,TRDV2,-,CACDYWVLSSWDTRQMFF,TGTGCCTGTGACTACTGGGTCCTTAGCTCCTGGGACACCCGACAGATGTTTTTC
TRDJ1,few,TRDV2,TRDD3,CACDTTNWGKGDKLIF,TGTGCCTGTGACACCACGAACTGGGGGAAAGGAGATAAACTCATCTTT
TRDJ3,-,TRDV2,TRDD3,CACDSLTGGQSSWDTRQMFF,TGTGCCTGTGACTCCCTTACTGGGGGACAGAGCTCCTGGGACACCCGACAGATGTTTTTC
TRDJ3,medium-sized,TRDV2,TRDD3,CACDILGDTSWDTRQMFF,TGTGCCTGTGACATACTGGGGGATACCTCCTGGGACACCCGACAGATGTTTTTC
TRDJ1,few,TRDV2,TRDD3,CACDKMGYWGISHTDKLIF,TGTGCCTGTGACAAAATGGGGTACTGGGGTATCTCCCACACCGATAAACTCATCTTT
TRDJ3,medium-sized,TRDV2,-,CACDTGGYRPSWDTRQMFF,TGTGCCTGTGACACTGGGGGTTACCGTCCCTCCTGGGACACCCGACAGATGTTTTTC
TRDJ1,few,TRDV2,-,CACDLLRENNKLIF,TGTGCCTGTGACTTACTGAGGGAGAACAATAAACTCATCTTT
TRDJ2,few,TRDV2,TRDD3,CACDILGDGALTAQLFF,TGTGCCTGTGACATACTGGGGGATGGGGCTTTGACAGCACAACTCTTCTTT